The 24 T cell receptor beta chains below were found in one sample sequenced in a study of spatial heterogeneity in lung cancer. The study, taken as a whole, reports: Counts of expanded alpha and beta TCRs within tumors tracked the tumor nonsynonymous mutation count.

Indicated time point: sample taken at primary tumor resection. No cognate antigen is known for these TCRs. TCRdb independently ran MiXCR on the 5' RACE reads; one entry per CDR3 protein. The sample carries some 10,000 distinct CDR3 sequences, roughly 13% recorded once. Sample: lung tumor tissue, taken at surgery. The receptor set was obtained from a male donor with early-stage non-small cell lung cancer.

This clonotype was seen repeatedly, ten times or more. The CDR3 is CASSVGGAQETQYF. DNA of the CDR3: TGTGCCAGCAGCGTAGGGGGGGCACAGGAGACCCAGTACTTC. This chain links TRBV9 with TRBJ2-5; the D call may be TRBD1 or TRBD2 (6 bases each). This CDR3 contains 14 residues. Germline-derived CDR1 and CDR2 are SGDLS and YYNGEE. With 0 bases removed from V and 5 bases from J, the gap between germline ends came to 11 bases.

At least ten counts were recorded for this clonotype. The CDR3 DNA is TGCAGTGCTAGAGATCGGAGTGGCCCAGATACGCAGTATTTT. It translates to CSARDRSGPDTQYF. The chain couples TRBV20-1 to TRBJ2-3; no clear D. Trimming took off 0 bases at V and 4 bases at J, with 11 bases between the two ends. CDR3 length: 14 residues. CDR1 is DFQATT, CDR2 SNEGSKA, per germline (reference sequence).

This clonotype has ten or more counts. The chain employs TRBV18 and TRBJ2-3; D remains unclear. With 0 bases removed from V and 1 base from J, the gap between germline ends came to 5 bases. This CDR3 comprises 14 residues. Germline CDR1 KGHSH, CDR2 LQKENI. The CDR3 region has the DNA TGTGCCAGCTCACCACCAGACGGCACAGATACGCAGTATTTT. Its protein product is CASSPPDGTDTQYF.

A few counts support this clonotype. The V call is TRBV5-1, the J call TRBJ2-1, with D perhaps matching TRBD1 or TRBD2 (6 bases each). V was shortened by 0 bases and J by 8 bases, with 15 bases between the two germline ends. CDR3 length: 15 residues. Germline CDR1 SGHRS, CDR2 YFSETQ. CDR3 region: CASSLDPGAGDEQFF. The CDR3 coding sequence is TGCGCCAGCAGCTTGGATCCGGGGGCGGGCGATGAGCAGTTCTTC.

The chain combines TRBV11-2 with TRBJ1-6; D remains ambiguous. The germline V gene has CDR1 SGHAT and CDR2 FQNNGV. Deletions cut 4 bases from V and 8 bases from J, with 9 bases between. The CDR3 has 13 residues. The CDR3 region is CASSSVKDSPLHF. CDR3 DNA sequence: TGTGCCAGCAGCTCCGTTAAGGATTCACCCCTCCACTTT.

This clonotype was counted ten times or more. CDR3 protein: CSARPSQGAGGNQPQHF. CDR3 nucleotide sequence: TGCAGTGCTAGACCCTCCCAGGGGGCAGGAGGCAATCAGCCCCAGCATTTT. The V gene is TRBV20-1, the J gene TRBJ1-5; 8 bases line up with TRBD1. V dropped 2 bases and J dropped 2; count of bases not matched to a gene: 11. CDR3 size: 17 residues. Germline V CDR1 and CDR2: DFQATT, SNEGSKA (reference sequence).

This clonotype has at least ten counts. The chain has TRBV24-1 and TRBJ2-1; the match to TRBD2 covers 10 bases. This CDR3 spans 16 amino acids. Germline V gene lookup returns CDR1 KGHDR and CDR2 SFDVKD. V shed 6 bases and J 5 bases; nucleotides not matched to a gene: 9. Here the CDR3 reads CATSPSGGASNNEQFF. In DNA, the CDR3 is TGTGCCACCAGTCCCAGCGGGGGGGCCTCGAACAATGAGCAGTTCTTC.

The rearrangement joins TRBV4-2 to TRBJ1-3; D not certain. This CDR3 comprises 16 residues. In germline, CDR1 is LGHNA, CDR2 YNFKEQ. Trimming left V 0 bases short and J 0 bases short, with 9 bases between. The CDR3 is CASSQERVHSGNTIYF. CDR3 in DNA: TGTGCCAGCAGCCAAGAGAGGGTCCACTCTGGAAACACCATATATTTT.

V is TRBV12-3 or TRBV12-4 and J is TRBJ2-6; D gene uncertain. V lost 1 base and J 0 bases, leaving 4 bases between the germline ends. The CDR3 spans 15 residues. CDR3 region: CASSLGLSGANVLTF. The CDR3 DNA follows: TGTGCCAGCAGTTTAGGGCTCTCTGGGGCCAACGTCCTGACTTTC.

This clonotype was recorded many times. The chain recombines TRBV6-5 with TRBJ1-2; D ambiguous. V lost 2 bases and J lost 0, with 4 bases in between. CDR3 length: 13 residues. Germline CDR1 and CDR2: MNHEY and SVGAGI. CDR3 amino acids: CASSYGPNYGYTF. The CDR3 nucleotides read TGTGCCAGCAGTTACGGCCCTAACTATGGCTACACCTTC.

This clonotype has at least ten counts. This chain links TRBV5-1 with TRBJ1-5; a possible D gene is TRBD1 (6 bases). Trimming pared 4 bases from V and 3 bases from J, leaving 14 bases between. Germline CDR1 and CDR2: SGHRS and YFSETQ. The CDR3 sequence is 15 residues long. In DNA form, the CDR3 reads TGCGCCAGCAGCCCCGGGGACACACTCAATCAGCCCCAGCATTTT. This encodes CASSPGDTLNQPQHF.

This clonotype appeared many times. The gene calls are TRBV7-2 and TRBJ2-1; no reliable D call. The CDR3 length is 15 residues. Trimming left V 3 bases short and J 2 bases short, with 11 bases between. The germline V gene encodes CDR1 SGHTA and CDR2 FQGNSA. The CDR3 coding sequence is TGTGCCAGCAGCTTGAGCGCGGTGACCTACAATGAGCAGTTCTTC. It is translated as CASSLSAVTYNEQFF. Using reference TRBV7-2 and TRBJ2-1 for the parts outside the CDR3, the full variable domain is GAGVSQSPSNKVTEKGKDVELRCDPISGHTALYWYRQSLGQGLEFLIYFQGNSAPDKSGLPSDRFSAERTGGSVSTLTIQRTQQEDSAVYLCASSLSAVTYNEQFFGPGTRLTVL.

In this sample, this clonotype turned up many times. One end of the junction does not line up with germline, which may come from a read error. This chain links TRBV13 with TRBJ1-2; 8 bases align to TRBD1. The V gene's germline CDR1 is PRHDT and CDR2 FYEKMQ (reference sequence). This CDR3 contains 14 residues. CDR3 sequence: CASSLGTGDYGYTF. CDR3 coding DNA: TGTGCCAGCAGCCTAGGGACAGGAGACTATGGCTACACCTTC.

The chain joins TRBV20-1 to TRBJ2-3; weak D call: TRBD1 (6 bases). Trimming stripped 0 bases from V and 6 bases from J, with 10 bases between. CDR1 DFQATT and CDR2 SNEGSKA come from the germline V gene (reference sequence). The CDR3 totals 13 residues. In DNA form, the CDR3 reads TGCAGTGCTAGAGATCCAGGGGCGGATACGCAGTATTTT. As protein: CSARDPGADTQYF.

Many counts were recorded for this clonotype. V and J are TRBV7-8 and TRBJ2-7, with 10 bases fitting TRBD1. J lost 0 bases, V lost 5 bases, and 4 bases had no gene match. The CDR3 has 15 amino acids. Germline assignment: CDR1 SGHVS and CDR2 FQNEAQ. CDR3 DNA sequence: TGTGCCAGCAGCCGAGACAGGGGGCTCTCCTACGAGCAGTACTTC. It codes for CASSRDRGLSYEQYF. Filled out from reference TRBV7-8 and TRBJ2-7, the complete variable domain reads GAGVSQSPRYKVAKRGQDVALRCDPISGHVSLFWYQQALGQGPEFLTYFQNEAQLDKSGLPSDRFFAERPEGSVSTLKIQRTQQEDSAVYLCASSRDRGLSYEQYFGPGTRLTVT.

V gene TRBV28 combines with J gene TRBJ2-5; D not certain. Per the germline V gene, CDR1 is MDHEN and CDR2 is SYDVKM. This CDR3 comprises 13 residues. The ends were cut back, 8 bases at V and 0 bases at J, with 10 bases in the middle. The CDR3 is CASESADQETQYF. The CDR3, as DNA: TGTGCCAGCGAATCGGCAGACCAAGAGACCCAGTACTTC. The entire variable domain, with the rest obtained from reference TRBV28 and TRBJ2-5, is as follows: DVKVTQSSRYLVKRTGEKVFLECVQDMDHENMFWYRQDPGLGLRLIYFSYDVKMKEKGDIPEGYSVSREKKERFSLILESASTNQTSMYLCASESADQETQYFGPGTRLLVL.

The CDR3 nucleotides are TGTGCCAGCAGCTTCGACAGGGGGGCCACTGAAGCTTTCTTT. It specifies CASSFDRGATEAFF. The chain has TRBV6-5 and TRBJ1-1, with 9 bases fitting TRBD1. The J segment lost 4 bases and the V segment lost 6 bases, leaving 6 bases of the junction unmatched. Germline values: CDR1 MNHEY, CDR2 SVGAGI. The CDR3 is 14 residues long.

This clonotype was seen a handful of times. This rearrangement joins TRBV24-1 to TRBJ1-4; possibly TRBD1 for D (5 bases). The CDR3 sequence is 13 residues long. CDR1 is KGHDR and CDR2 is SFDVKD in the germline V gene. V shed 9 bases and J shed 8 bases, with 15 bases lying between them. The CDR3 nucleotides are TGTGCCACCCAGTTTCAGGGCGGCGAAAAACTGTTTTTT. Translated: CATQFQGGEKLFF.

J is TRBJ2-7 and V is TRBV2, with 8 nucleotides matching TRBD2. This CDR3 has 14 residues. From germline, CDR1 is SNHLY and CDR2 FYNNEI. The CDR3 bases are TGTGCAACGGGAGGGGTCATTTTGTCCTACGAGCAGTACTTC. This gives the protein CATGGVILSYEQYF.

In its sample, this clonotype was seen a few times. V gene TRBV28 combines with J gene TRBJ2-1, with D perhaps TRBD1 (5 bases). CDR1 and CDR2 (germline): MDHEN, SYDVKM. This CDR3 has 14 amino acids. Trimming stripped 2 bases from V and 9 bases from J, with 14 bases between. CDR3 DNA: TGTGCCAGCAGTTTACGGGCAGGGTTGGGTGAGCAGTTCTTC. Protein: CASSLRAGLGEQFF.

This clonotype came up a few times. This chain links TRBV5-1 with TRBJ1-1; perhaps TRBD1 as D (6 bases). V was clipped by 8 bases and J by 3 bases, with 14 bases between them. Germline CDR1 reads SGHRS; CDR2 reads YFSETQ. This CDR3 comprises 13 residues. The CDR3 bases are TGCGCCAGTAAAGGACAGACCGACACTGAAGCTTTCTTT. It yields the protein CASKGQTDTEAFF. Together with reference TRBV5-1 and TRBJ1-1, the CDR3 gives the full variable domain: KAGVTQTPRYLIKTRGQQVTLSCSPISGHRSVSWYQQTPGQGLQFLFEYFSETQRNKGNFPGRFSGRQFSNSRSEMNVSTLELGDSALYLCASKGQTDTEAFFGQGTRLTVV.

This clonotype was seen a handful of times. This chain connects TRBV9 to TRBJ2-5, with 8 bases lining up with TRBD2. The V gene end was trimmed by 4 bases and the J gene end by 4 bases; junction bases not matched to a gene: 12. Looked up from germline, CDR1 is SGDLS and CDR2 is YYNGEE. This CDR3 contains 16 residues. The DNA for the CDR3 is TGTGCCAGCAGCCCGCGGATGGGCGGGGGGCCAGAGACCCAGTACTTC. Its protein product is CASSPRMGGGPETQYF.

This clonotype was seen repeatedly, ten times or more. This chain joins TRBV7-2 and TRBJ2-1; either TRBD1 or TRBD2 may fit D (6 bases each). Germline CDR1 reads SGHTA; CDR2 reads FQGNSA. The V end lost 3 bases, the J end lost 15 bases, and 21 bases lay between the germline ends. The length of the CDR3 is 14 residues. The CDR3 protein is CASSFRRDTITRFF. CDR3 sequence (DNA): TGTGCCAGCAGCTTTAGGCGGGACACTATAACGAGGTTCTTC. Full variable domain (outside the CDR3, taken from reference TRBV7-2 and TRBJ2-1): GAGVSQSPSNKVTEKGKDVELRCDPISGHTALYWYRQSLGQGLEFLIYFQGNSAPDKSGLPSDRFSAERTGGSVSTLTIQRTQQEDSAVYLCASSFRRDTITRFFGPGTRLTVL.

There are many counts of this clonotype. This rearrangement joins TRBV20-1 to TRBJ2-7, with 7 bases that match TRBD1. V shed 4 bases and J 1 base; nucleotides not matched to a gene: 4. The germline V gene has CDR1 DFQATT and CDR2 SNEGSKA (reference sequence). This CDR3 has 13 amino acids. CDR3 amino acids: CSAIGDRSYEQYF. The CDR3 nucleotides read TGCAGTGCTATAGGGGACAGATCCTACGAGCAGTACTTC.